The TCR beta chain described here comes from a study of shared T cell receptors in the human thymus. This clone was counted once. The CDR3 sequence is 15 residues long. Germline CDR1 and CDR2: SGHDT and YYEEEE. V was cut by 4 bases and J by 0 bases, with 13 bases left in between. Profiled with immunoSEQ multiplex PCR; TCRdb holds only in-frame clones, not every one. The repertoire holds about 380,000 clones, 85% to 95% seen once, with about 0.02% in the top ten. The receptor was isolated from a human donor. The specimen was thymocytes. The chain carries TRBV5-6 and TRBJ1-1, with TRBD1 as a possible D gene (6 bases). CDR3 protein: CASSVRGQLNTEAFF. CDR3 nucleotides: TGTGCCAGCAGCGTAAGAGGACAGTTGAACACTGAAGCTTTCTTT.